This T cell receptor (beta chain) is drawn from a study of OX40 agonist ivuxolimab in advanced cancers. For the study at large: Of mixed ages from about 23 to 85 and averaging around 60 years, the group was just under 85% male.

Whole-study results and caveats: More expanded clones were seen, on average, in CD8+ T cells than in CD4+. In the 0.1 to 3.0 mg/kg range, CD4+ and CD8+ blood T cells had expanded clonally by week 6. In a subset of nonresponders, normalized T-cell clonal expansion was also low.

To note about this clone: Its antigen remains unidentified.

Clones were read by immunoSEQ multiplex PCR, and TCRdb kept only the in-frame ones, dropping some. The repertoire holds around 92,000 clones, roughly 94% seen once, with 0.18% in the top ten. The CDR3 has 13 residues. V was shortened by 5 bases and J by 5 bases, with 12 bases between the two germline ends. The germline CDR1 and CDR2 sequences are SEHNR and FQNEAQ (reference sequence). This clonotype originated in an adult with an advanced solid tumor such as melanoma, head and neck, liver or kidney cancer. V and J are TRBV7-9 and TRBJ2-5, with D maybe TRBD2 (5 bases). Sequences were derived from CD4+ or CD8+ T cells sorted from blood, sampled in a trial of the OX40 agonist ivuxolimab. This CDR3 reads CASSPGLSETQYF. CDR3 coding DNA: TGTGCCAGCAGCCCCGGACTTTCGGAGACCCAGTACTTC.